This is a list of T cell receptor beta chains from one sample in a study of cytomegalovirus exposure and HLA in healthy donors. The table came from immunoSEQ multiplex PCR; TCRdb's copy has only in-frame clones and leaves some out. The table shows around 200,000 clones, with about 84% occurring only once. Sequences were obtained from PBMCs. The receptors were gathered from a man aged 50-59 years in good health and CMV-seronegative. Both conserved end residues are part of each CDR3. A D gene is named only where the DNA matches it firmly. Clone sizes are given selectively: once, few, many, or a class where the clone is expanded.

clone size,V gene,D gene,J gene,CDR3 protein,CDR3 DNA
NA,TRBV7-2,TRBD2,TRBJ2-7,CASSSERGAPHEQYF,TGTGCCAGCAGCTCAGAGCGGGGGGCCCCCCACGAGCAGTACTTC
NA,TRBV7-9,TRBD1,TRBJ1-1,CASSRQGDTEAFF,TGTGCCAGCAGCCGACAGGGCGACACTGAAGCTTTCTTT
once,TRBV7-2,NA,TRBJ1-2,CASSLNTGNPAGYTF,TGTGCCAGCAGCTTAAACACCGGGAACCCGGCTGGCTACACCTTC
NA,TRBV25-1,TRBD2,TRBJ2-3,CASSPGTSEYTDTQYF,TGTGCCAGCAGCCCCGGGACTAGCGAATACACAGATACGCAGTATTTT
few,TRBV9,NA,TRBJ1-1,CASSGGGTEAFF,TGTGCCAGCAGCGGAGGCGGGACTGAAGCTTTCTTT
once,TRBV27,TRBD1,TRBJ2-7,CAARDRERSYEQYF,TGTGCCGCTCGGGACAGGGAGAGGTCCTACGAGCAGTACTTC
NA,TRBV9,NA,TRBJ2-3,CASSRGDGNTDTQYF,TGTGCCAGCAGCAGAGGTGATGGCAACACAGATACGCAGTATTTT
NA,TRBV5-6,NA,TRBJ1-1,CASSYGQPTEAFF,TGTGCCAGCAGCTATGGACAGCCCACTGAAGCTTTCTTT
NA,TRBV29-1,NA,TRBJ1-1,CSVPVNTEAFF,TGCAGCGTTCCGGTGAACACTGAAGCTTTCTTT
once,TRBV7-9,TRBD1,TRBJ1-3,CASSSDRNSGNTIYF,TGTGCCAGCAGCTCGGACAGGAACTCTGGAAACACCATATATTTT
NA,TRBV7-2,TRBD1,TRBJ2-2,CASSFPRQGANTGELFF,TGTGCCAGCAGCTTCCCAAGACAGGGGGCGAACACCGGGGAGCTGTTTTTT
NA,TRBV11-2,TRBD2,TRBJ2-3,CASSQQAGGRDTQYF,TGTGCCAGCAGCCAGCAGGCGGGGGGGCGAGATACGCAGTATTTT
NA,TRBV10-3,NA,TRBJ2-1,CAIRAGQSDEQFF,TGTGCCATCAGGGCCGGACAGTCCGATGAGCAGTTCTTC
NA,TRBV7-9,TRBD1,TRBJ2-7,CSSSAPRDRGTYEQYF,TGTTCCAGCAGCGCCCCCCGGGACAGGGGTACGTACGAGCAGTACTTC
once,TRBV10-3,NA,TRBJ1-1,CAISDDSNTEAFF,TGTGCCATCAGTGATGACAGCAACACTGAAGCTTTCTTT
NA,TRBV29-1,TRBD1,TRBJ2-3,CSVKPGQVSSTDTQYF,TGCAGCGTCAAACCGGGACAGGTCTCTAGCACAGATACGCAGTATTTT
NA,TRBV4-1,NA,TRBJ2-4,CASSQEEGNVVDIQYF,TGCGCCAGCAGCCAAGAGGAGGGAAACGTTGTGGACATTCAGTACTTC
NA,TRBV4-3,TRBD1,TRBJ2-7,CASSQQTGGEFEQYF,TGCGCCAGCAGCCAGCAGACAGGGGGCGAGTTCGAGCAGTACTTC
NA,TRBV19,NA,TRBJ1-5,CASSTAGRGQPQHF,TGTGCCAGTAGTACCGCCGGGAGAGGTCAGCCCCAGCATTTT
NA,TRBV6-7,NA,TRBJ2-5,CASSYQVDRTQYF,TGTGCCAGCAGTTATCAAGTCGACAGGACCCAGTACTTC
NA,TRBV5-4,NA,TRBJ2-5,CASSPRSGREETQYF,TGTGCCAGCAGCCCCCGGTCCGGCAGGGAAGAGACCCAGTACTTC
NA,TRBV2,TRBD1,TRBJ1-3,CASSEVATGGYGNTIYF,TGTGCCAGCAGTGAAGTGGCGACAGGGGGATATGGAAACACCATATATTTT
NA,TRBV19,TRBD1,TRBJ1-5,CASSSFGTGLQPQHF,TGTGCCAGTAGCTCGTTCGGGACAGGGTTACAGCCCCAGCATTTT
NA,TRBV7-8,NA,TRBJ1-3,CASSQAPGRGARNTIYF,TGTGCCAGCAGCCAAGCCCCGGGGAGGGGCGCAAGAAACACCATATATTTT
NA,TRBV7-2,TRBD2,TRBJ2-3,CASSRLAGPGTDTQYF,TGTGCCAGCAGCCGTCTAGCGGGACCGGGCACAGATACGCAGTATTTT
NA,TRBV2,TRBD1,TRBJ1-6,CASRADRGSLHF,TGTGCCAGCAGAGCGGACAGGGGGTCCCTCCACTTT
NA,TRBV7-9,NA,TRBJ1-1,CASSLTNYNTEAFF,TGTGCCAGCAGCTTGACAAATTACAACACTGAAGCTTTCTTT
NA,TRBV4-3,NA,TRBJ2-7,CASSQESSTSYEQYF,TGCGCCAGCAGCCAAGAATCGTCCACCTCCTACGAGCAGTACTTC
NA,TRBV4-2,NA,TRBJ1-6,CASSQDWQNNSPLHF,TGTGCCAGCAGCCAAGATTGGCAGAACAATTCACCCCTCCACTTT
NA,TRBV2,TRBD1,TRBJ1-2,CASSGYRGRFVYGTYGYTF,TGTGCCAGCAGCGGTTACAGGGGGCGTTTTGTCTATGGGACCTATGGCTACACCTTC
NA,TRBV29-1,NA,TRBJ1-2,CSTPREAGGRGYTF,TGCAGCACACCCCGAGAGGCGGGGGGGAGAGGCTACACCTTC
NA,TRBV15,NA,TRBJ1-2,CATSRDRGGRGYTF,TGTGCCACCAGCAGAGATCGGGGGGGTCGAGGCTACACCTTC
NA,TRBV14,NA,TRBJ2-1,CASSGARGSYNEQFF,TGTGCCAGCAGCGGTGCCAGGGGCTCCTACAATGAGCAGTTCTTC
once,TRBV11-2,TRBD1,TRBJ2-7,CASSPTDRPVEQYF,TGTGCCAGCAGCCCAACGGACAGGCCCGTCGAGCAGTACTTC
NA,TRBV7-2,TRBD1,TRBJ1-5,CASRGQGNQPQHF,TGTGCCAGCAGGGGACAGGGCAATCAGCCCCAGCATTTT
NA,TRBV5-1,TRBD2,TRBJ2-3,CASSTPLAGRTDTQYF,TGCGCCAGCAGCACCCCTCTAGCGGGCCGCACAGATACGCAGTATTTT